One and the same sample provided the 30 T cell receptor beta chains below, sequenced in a study of blood T cell repertoires in COVID-19. Assay: immunoSEQ multiplex PCR; the TCRdb copy retains only in-frame clones and omits some. The sample consists of approximately 160,000 clones, 70% to 90% of them appearing once. Material: peripheral blood. The receptors here all came from a woman between 55 and 75 years old with COVID-19, enrolled during active disease.

The chain combines TRBV3-1 (or the pseudogene TRBV3-2) with TRBJ1-1, with D hard to call. The CDR3 spans 12 residues. Trimming took off 2 bases at V and 9 bases at J, with 10 bases between the two ends. Looked up from germline, CDR1 is LGHDT and CDR2 is YNNKEL (reference sequence). The CDR3 DNA follows: TGTGCCAGCAGCCAAAGCGCCATACAAGCTTTCTTT. Its translation: CASSQSAIQAFF.

The chain carries TRBV5-1 and TRBJ1-4, with TRBD1 as a possible D gene (6 bases). Germline loops: CDR1 SGHRS, CDR2 YFSETQ. CDR3 length equals 14 residues. Trimming removed 4 bases at V and 6 bases at J, with 13 bases between. The CDR3 nucleotides read TGCGCCAGCAGCCGCGCGGGGGCAGATGAAAAACTGTTTTTT. Its translation is CASSRAGADEKLFF.

The chain recombines TRBV7-2 with TRBJ2-7; 8 bases are shared with TRBD2. This CDR3 has 16 residues. V lost 1 base, J lost 4 bases, and 9 bases stayed unmatched. Per germline, CDR1 SGHTA and CDR2 FQGNSA. The CDR3 nucleotides read TGTGCCAGCAGCTTAGATGCCGCGGGAGGTAGTTACGAGCAGTACTTC. Its translation: CASSLDAAGGSYEQYF. Full variable domain (missing parts from reference TRBV7-2 and TRBJ2-7): GAGVSQSPSNKVTEKGKDVELRCDPISGHTALYWYRQSLGQGLEFLIYFQGNSAPDKSGLPSDRFSAERTGGSVSTLTIQRTQQEDSAVYLCASSLDAAGGSYEQYFGPGTRLTVT.

This chain links TRBV24-1 with TRBJ2-5; 7 bases are a match to TRBD1. Germline V CDR1 and CDR2: KGHDR, SFDVKD. The junction had 3 bases not matched to a gene; V was cut back by 2 bases and J by 1 base. The CDR3 has 15 amino acids. The CDR3 DNA reads TGTGCCACCAGTGATTCGACAGGGCGCCAAGAGACCCAGTACTTC. Encoded protein: CATSDSTGRQETQYF.

This rearrangement joins TRBV5-1 to TRBJ2-3, with a possible D match to TRBD2 (6 bases). Trimming removed 1 base at V and 0 bases at J, with 9 bases between. Germline CDR1 reads SGHRS; CDR2 reads YFSETQ. The CDR3 is made up of 15 amino acids. The chain's CDR3 is CASSLNSGSTDTQYF. CDR3 bases: TGCGCCAGCAGCTTGAACAGCGGGAGCACAGATACGCAGTATTTT.

Ten or more counts support this clone. The chain is built from TRBV10-1 and TRBJ2-2; a weak D match, TRBD1 (6 bases). The germline V and J ends were trimmed by 4 bases and 5 bases, with 14 bases remaining between them. CDR1 is WNHNN, CDR2 SYGVQD, per germline (reference sequence). This CDR3 spans 15 amino acids. CDR3 region: CASSVVTGRTGELFF. For the CDR3, the DNA is TGCGCCAGCAGTGTAGTCACAGGGCGAACCGGGGAGCTGTTTTTT.

The chain combines TRBV5-8 with TRBJ2-2; TRBD1 might be the D (6 bases). The V gene's germline CDR1 is SGHTS and CDR2 YDEGEE. The CDR3 length is 15 residues. Trimming removed 3 bases from V and 0 bases from J, with 9 bases in between. DNA for the CDR3: TGTGCCAGCAGCTCAGGGGCCTCGAACACCGGGGAGCTGTTTTTT. It encodes CASSSGASNTGELFF.

The rearrangement links TRBV5-5 to TRBJ2-5; no clear D gene. Germline CDR1 is SGHKS and CDR2 is YYEKEE (reference sequence). Deletions cut 1 base from V and 3 bases from J, with 7 bases between. The CDR3 runs to 13 residues. The CDR3 spells CASSLPVEETQYF. CDR3 coding DNA: TGTGCCAGCAGCTTGCCAGTGGAAGAGACCCAGTACTTC.

The chain recombines TRBV3-1 (or the pseudogene TRBV3-2) with TRBJ2-4; 7 bases are shared with TRBD1. Germline assignment: CDR1 LGHDT and CDR2 YNNKEL (reference sequence). Trimming cost V 3 bases and J 4 bases; bases outside gene matches: 6. The CDR3 has 15 residues. As DNA, the CDR3 is TGTGCCAGCAGCCAGGGTACAGGGGCTAAAAACATTCAGTACTTC. This codes for CASSQGTGAKNIQYF.

The chain combines TRBV29-1 with TRBJ2-2, with 9 bases matching TRBD2. This CDR3 region has 16 residues. The trim removed 4 bases at V and 2 bases at J, leaving 8 bases unmatched. Germline lookup yields CDR1 SQVTM and CDR2 ANQGSEA. CDR3 sequence reads: CSVGRRLAANTGELFF. The CDR3, as DNA: TGCAGCGTTGGGCGGAGACTAGCGGCAAACACCGGGGAGCTGTTTTTT.

The chain is built from TRBV7-2 and TRBJ1-3, with D possibly TRBD1 on 6 matching bases. The CDR3 runs to 15 residues. In germline, CDR1 is SGHTA, CDR2 FQGNSA. V was cut by 1 base and J by 0 bases, with 7 bases left in between. This CDR3 is CASSLGQVSGNTIYF. In DNA form, the CDR3 reads TGTGCCAGCAGCTTAGGACAGGTCTCTGGAAACACCATATATTTT.

This chain joins TRBV7-3 and TRBJ1-3; D unresolved. Germline CDR1 and CDR2: SGHTA and FQGTGA. CDR3 length equals 13 residues. Trimming took off 5 bases at V and 4 bases at J, with 9 bases between the two ends. This chain's CDR3 is CASSQQPGNTIYF. As DNA, the CDR3 is TGTGCCAGCAGCCAACAGCCCGGAAACACCATATATTTT.

The chain recombines TRBV19 with TRBJ1-1; tentatively, D is TRBD1 (5 bases). V lost 5 bases and J lost 0, with 10 bases in between. The CDR3 spans 14 residues. Germline CDR1 LNHDA, CDR2 SQIVND (reference sequence). The CDR3 DNA sequence: TGTGCCAGTAGTGACAGCTCCCTGAACACTGAAGCTTTCTTT. This encodes CASSDSSLNTEAFF.

The rearrangement joins TRBV15 to TRBJ1-2; D might be TRBD1 (6 bases). V was trimmed by 0 bases and J by 5 bases, leaving 13 bases between them. Germline V CDR1 and CDR2: LNHNV, YYDKDF (reference sequence). The CDR3 is 15 residues long. CDR3 coding DNA: TGTGCCACCAGCAGAGAGATAGGGGGTTTTTATGGCTACACCTTC. It yields the protein CATSREIGGFYGYTF.

The V and J genes are TRBV3-1 (or the pseudogene TRBV3-2) and TRBJ2-7; D is perhaps TRBD1 (6 bases). CDR1 and CDR2 from the germline V gene are LGHDT and YNNKEL (reference sequence). The CDR3 is 13 amino acids. V gave up 6 bases and J gave up 2 bases, with 11 bases separating them. Here the CDR3 reads CASSPTGPYEQYF. Here the CDR3 DNA reads TGTGCCAGCAGTCCGACAGGTCCCTACGAGCAGTACTTC.

This chain joins TRBV2 and TRBJ1-5, with TRBD1 matching 11 bases. The V gene's germline CDR1 is SNHLY and CDR2 FYNNEI. V gave up 7 bases and J gave up 6 bases; unmatched junction bases: 8. The CDR3 extends over 15 amino acids. This CDR3 reads CASTADRGRSQPQHF. The CDR3 DNA sequence: TGTGCCAGCACCGCGGACAGGGGGCGTAGTCAGCCCCAGCATTTT.

This sequence joins TRBV19 and TRBJ1-1; D uncertain. The germline V gene encodes CDR1 LNHDA and CDR2 SQIVND (reference sequence). Trimming left V 5 bases short and J 4 bases short, with 14 bases between. The CDR3 contains 14 residues. CDR3 DNA sequence: TGTGCCAGTAGTGTGGCCGGGATGGGCACTGAAGCTTTCTTT. Amino acid sequence: CASSVAGMGTEAFF.

This clone was counted once. The rearrangement uses TRBV19 and TRBJ1-3; D is uncertain. CDR3 length: 12 amino acids. Trimming stripped 5 bases from V and 5 bases from J, with 7 bases between. The germline gives CDR1 LNHDA, CDR2 SQIVND (reference sequence). The CDR3 nucleotides are TGTGCCAGTAGTCGTCTTCGAAACACCATATATTTT. Its translation: CASSRLRNTIYF.

The rearrangement joins TRBV9 to TRBJ1-2; 9 positions agree with TRBD1. V lost 2 bases to trimming and J lost 9 bases; unmatched junction nucleotides: 14. The CDR3 contains 16 residues. Germline V gives CDR1 SGDLS, CDR2 YYNGEE. The CDR3 DNA reads TGTGCCAGCAGCGTCGGACAGGGGCAGCCCCCTGGAAGCTACACCTTC. Protein sequence: CASSVGQGQPPGSYTF.

The V call is TRBV30, the J call TRBJ1-3; D ambiguous. This CDR3 has 18 residues. Trimming left V 3 bases short and J 0 bases short, with 21 bases between. CDR1 GTSNPN and CDR2 SVGIG come from the germline V gene (reference sequence). The CDR3 bases are TGTGCCTGGAGAGAGGTTTCGTACGGTCGCTACTCTGGAAACACCATATATTTT. It encodes CAWREVSYGRYSGNTIYF.

The CDR3: CASSQDRGYGYTF. CDR3 nucleotides: TGTGCCAGCAGCCAGGACAGGGGCTATGGCTACACCTTC. This rearrangement joins TRBV6-2 or TRBV6-3 to TRBJ1-2, with TRBD1 identical over 9 bases. Germline values: CDR1 MNHEY, CDR2 SVGEGT. The CDR3 is 13 amino acids. V lost 6 bases to trimming and J lost 4 bases; unmatched junction nucleotides: 3.

The genes are TRBV6-5 and TRBJ2-1; 10 nucleotides agree with TRBD2. The ends lost 5 bases at V and 6 bases at J; junction bases unmatched: 7. The length of the CDR3 is 15 residues. The germline V gene encodes CDR1 MNHEY and CDR2 SVGAGI. This CDR3 is CASSQLAGRGNEQFF. CDR3 bases: TGTGCCAGCAGTCAACTAGCGGGGAGAGGCAATGAGCAGTTCTTC.

The chain links TRBV19 to TRBJ1-3; D is uncertain. The CDR3 contains 14 residues. Per germline, CDR1 LNHDA and CDR2 SQIVND (reference sequence). Trimming stripped 7 bases from V and 2 bases from J, with 12 bases between. The CDR3 is CASMWEETGNTIYF. The CDR3 nucleotides are TGTGCCAGTATGTGGGAGGAGACTGGAAACACCATATATTTT.

V gene TRBV11-2 combines with J gene TRBJ1-1; unclear D gene. This CDR3 spans 13 amino acids. The V gene's germline CDR1 is SGHAT and CDR2 FQNNGV. Trimming left V 0 bases short and J 5 bases short, with 7 bases between. CDR3 DNA sequence: TGTGCCAGCAGCTTAGATCCGGGAACTGAAGCTTTCTTT. This gives the protein CASSLDPGTEAFF.

V is TRBV18 and J is TRBJ1-5; TRBD1 is a possible D gene (5 bases). The V gene's germline CDR1 is KGHSH and CDR2 LQKENI. V lost 3 bases and J 4 bases, leaving 10 bases between the germline ends. The CDR3 extends over 14 amino acids. CDR3 sequence reads: CASSPDRPNQPQHF. The CDR3 nucleotides are TGTGCCAGCTCACCCGACAGACCTAATCAGCCCCAGCATTTT.

The chain couples TRBV5-5 to TRBJ1-4; possibly TRBD1 for D (6 bases). V shed 0 bases and J shed 8 bases, with 20 bases lying between them. The germline V gene encodes CDR1 SGHKS and CDR2 YYEKEE (reference sequence). CDR3 length: 17 residues. The CDR3 nucleotides read TGTGCCAGCAGCTTGGCACCCCGCACAGGGAGAGGAGAAAAACTGTTTTTT. This sequence encodes CASSLAPRTGRGEKLFF.

This clone occurred a few times. The rearrangement uses TRBV6-5 and TRBJ1-1; 8 bases are shared with TRBD1. Trimming removed 6 bases from V and 2 bases from J; junction bases left unmatched: 5. This CDR3 region has 14 residues. CDR1 and CDR2 from the germline V gene are MNHEY and SVGAGI. CDR3 DNA: TGTGCCAGCAGGCTACAGGGGGAAAACACTGAAGCTTTCTTT. It specifies CASRLQGENTEAFF.

The chain recombines TRBV10-1 with TRBJ1-1; 7 bases match TRBD1. Germline trimming cut 8 bases from V and 2 bases from J; bases unmatched to any gene: 5. CDR3 size: 13 residues. Germline V gene lookup returns CDR1 WNHNN and CDR2 SYGVQD (reference sequence). This CDR3 reads CASQDRLNTEAFF. The DNA for the CDR3 is TGCGCCAGCCAGGACAGGCTAAACACTGAAGCTTTCTTT.

The chain combines TRBV10-1 with TRBJ1-1; TRBD1 matches 8 bases. CDR1 is WNHNN, CDR2 SYGVQD, per germline (reference sequence). V lost 3 bases and J lost 9; bases outside the gene matches: 9. The CDR3 is 14 residues long. The CDR3 sequence is CASSDGTGGLKAFF. For the CDR3, the DNA is TGCGCCAGCAGTGATGGGACAGGCGGACTCAAAGCTTTCTTT.

The chain has TRBV18 and TRBJ1-4, with TRBD1 matching 8 bases. The CDR3 contains 14 residues. The germline V gene encodes CDR1 KGHSH and CDR2 LQKENI. The V gene end was trimmed by 3 bases and the J gene end by 7 bases; junction bases not matched to a gene: 4. The chain's CDR3 is CASSPTGDGEKLFF. The CDR3 nucleotides are TGTGCCAGCTCACCGACAGGGGATGGTGAAAAACTGTTTTTT. The variable domain in full, with the rest retrieved from reference TRBV18 and TRBJ1-4, is NAGVMQNPRHLVRRRGQEARLRCSPMKGHSHVYWYRQLPEEGLKFMVYLQKENIIDESGMPKERFSAEFPKEGPSILRIQQVVRGDSAAYFCASSPTGDGEKLFFGSGTQLSVL.